This record concerns one T cell receptor (beta chain) sequence. Its matching antigen is unknown. This sample was taken from a study of blood T cells in healthy people across ages. Through a sample-barcoded 5' primer and a J-beta primer mix, a second PCR was run for about 6 to 12 cycles. From the 5' RACE reads, TCRdb called clonotypes with MiXCR, one entry per CDR3 protein. The table includes roughly 1.6 million distinct CDR3 sequences, around 35% detected once. Study-level results: Both higher diversity and more naive CD4+ cells marked long-lived donors when set against aged donors. PBMCs were not sorted, which prevented a conclusive comparison of naive versus antigen-experienced cells.

Trimming removed 1 base at V and 6 bases at J, with 12 bases between. CDR3 length equals 14 residues. Germline values: CDR1 MGHDK, CDR2 SYGVNS. The specimen was blood. The TCR sequence derives from a woman in her 30s in good health. This chain links TRBV25-1 with TRBJ1-2; D gene ambiguous. The CDR3 loop reads CASSESEGWDGYTF. The DNA of the CDR3 is TGTGCCAGCAGTGAATCAGAAGGGTGGGATGGCTACACCTTC.